This note documents a single TCR beta chain sequence. This sample stems from a study of cytomegalovirus exposure and HLA in healthy donors. Researchers ran the PCR with 60 Vbeta and 13 Jbeta primers. The data were produced by immunoSEQ multiplex PCR, yet TCRdb's version contains in-frame clones alone and is incomplete. The table includes around 150,000 clones, 70% to 80% detected once. CMV serostatus data were not documented for this donor. The specimen was PBMCs. This TCR derives from a human donor in good health.

CDR3 residues: CASNRVRTGELFF. In DNA, the CDR3 is TGTGCCAGCAACAGGGTTCGCACCGGGGAGCTGTTTTTT. V is TRBV14 and J is TRBJ2-2; D might be TRBD1 (6 bases). CDR3 length equals 13 residues. V was clipped by 7 bases and J by 4 bases, with 10 bases between them. The germline V gene has CDR1 SGHDN and CDR2 FVKESK.